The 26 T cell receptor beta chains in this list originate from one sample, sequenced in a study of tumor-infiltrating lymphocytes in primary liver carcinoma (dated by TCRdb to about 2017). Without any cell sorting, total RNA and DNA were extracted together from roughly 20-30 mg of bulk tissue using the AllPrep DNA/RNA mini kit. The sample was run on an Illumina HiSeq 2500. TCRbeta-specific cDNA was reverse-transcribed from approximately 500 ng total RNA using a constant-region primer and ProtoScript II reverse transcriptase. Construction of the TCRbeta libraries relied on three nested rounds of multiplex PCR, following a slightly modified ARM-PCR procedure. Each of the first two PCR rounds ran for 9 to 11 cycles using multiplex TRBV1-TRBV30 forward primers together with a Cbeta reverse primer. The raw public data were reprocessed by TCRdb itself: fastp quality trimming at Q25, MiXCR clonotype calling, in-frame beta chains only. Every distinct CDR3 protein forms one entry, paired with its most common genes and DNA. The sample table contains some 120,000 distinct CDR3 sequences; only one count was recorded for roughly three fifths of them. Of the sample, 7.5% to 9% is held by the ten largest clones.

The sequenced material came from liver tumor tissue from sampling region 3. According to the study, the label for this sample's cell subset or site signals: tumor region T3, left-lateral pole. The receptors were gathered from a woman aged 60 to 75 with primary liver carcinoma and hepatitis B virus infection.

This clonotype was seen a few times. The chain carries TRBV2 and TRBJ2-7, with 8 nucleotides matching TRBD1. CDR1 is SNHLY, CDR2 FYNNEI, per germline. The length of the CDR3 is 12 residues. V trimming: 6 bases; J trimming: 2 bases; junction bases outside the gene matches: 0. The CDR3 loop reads CASRTGAYEQYF. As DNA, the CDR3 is TGTGCCAGCAGGACAGGGGCCTACGAGCAGTACTTC.

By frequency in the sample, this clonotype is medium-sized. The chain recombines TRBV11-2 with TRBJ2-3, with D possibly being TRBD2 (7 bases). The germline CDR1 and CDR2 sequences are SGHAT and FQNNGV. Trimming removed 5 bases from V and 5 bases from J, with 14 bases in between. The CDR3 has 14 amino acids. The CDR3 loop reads CASSGGGVGDTQYF. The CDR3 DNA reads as TGTGCCAGCAGCGGCGGGGGCGTGGGAGATACGCAGTATTTT.

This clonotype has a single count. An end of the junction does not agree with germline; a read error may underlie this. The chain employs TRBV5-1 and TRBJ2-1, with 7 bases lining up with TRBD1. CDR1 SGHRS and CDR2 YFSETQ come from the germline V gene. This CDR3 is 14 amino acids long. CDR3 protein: CSSSMGQSYNEQFF. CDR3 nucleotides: TGCTCCAGCAGCATGGGACAGTCCTACAATGAGCAGTTCTTC.

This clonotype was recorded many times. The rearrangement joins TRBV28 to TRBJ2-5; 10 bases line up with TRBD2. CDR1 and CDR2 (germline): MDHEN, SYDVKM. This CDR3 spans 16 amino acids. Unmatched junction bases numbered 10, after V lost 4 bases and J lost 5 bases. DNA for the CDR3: TGTGCCAGCAGTTCGCAGCGGGAGGGCCGCTTGGAGACCCAGTACTTC. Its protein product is CASSSQREGRLETQYF.

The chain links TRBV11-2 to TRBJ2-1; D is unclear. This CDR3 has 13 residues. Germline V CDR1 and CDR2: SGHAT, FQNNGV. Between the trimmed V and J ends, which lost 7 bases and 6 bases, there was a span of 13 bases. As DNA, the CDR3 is TGTGCCAGCATTTTATTGCAGAGCAATGAGCAGTTCTTC. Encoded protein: CASILLQSNEQFF.

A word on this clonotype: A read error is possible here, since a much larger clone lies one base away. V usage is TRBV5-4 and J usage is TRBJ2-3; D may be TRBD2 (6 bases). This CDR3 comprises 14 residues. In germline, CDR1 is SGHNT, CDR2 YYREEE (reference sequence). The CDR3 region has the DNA TGTGACAGCAGCTTGGGCTCGGGACTCCTAACGCAGTATTTT. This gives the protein CDSSLGSGLLTQYF.

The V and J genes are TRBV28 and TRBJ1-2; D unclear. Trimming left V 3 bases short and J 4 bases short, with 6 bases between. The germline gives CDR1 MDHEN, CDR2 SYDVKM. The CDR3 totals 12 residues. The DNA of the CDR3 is TGTGCCAGCAGTTTCGTTAGCTATGGCTACACCTTC. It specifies CASSFVSYGYTF.

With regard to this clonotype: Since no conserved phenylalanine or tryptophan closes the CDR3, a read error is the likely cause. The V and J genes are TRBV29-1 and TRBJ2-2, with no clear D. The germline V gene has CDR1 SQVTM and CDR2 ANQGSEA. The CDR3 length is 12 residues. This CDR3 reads CSAGWGTGELFS. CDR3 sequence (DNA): TGCAGTGCCGGATGGGGCACCGGGGAGCTGTTTTCT.

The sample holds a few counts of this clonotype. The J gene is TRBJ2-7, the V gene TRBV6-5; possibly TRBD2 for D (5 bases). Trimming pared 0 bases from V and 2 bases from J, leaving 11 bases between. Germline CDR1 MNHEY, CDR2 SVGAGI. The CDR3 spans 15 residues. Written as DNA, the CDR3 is TGTGCCAGCAGTTACTCTAACGACGGGACCTACGAGCAGTACTTC. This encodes CASSYSNDGTYEQYF.

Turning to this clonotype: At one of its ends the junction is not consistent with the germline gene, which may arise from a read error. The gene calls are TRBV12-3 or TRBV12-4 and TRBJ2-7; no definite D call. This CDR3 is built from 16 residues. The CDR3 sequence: CASSSGRTGVSYDQYF. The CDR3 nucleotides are TGTGCCAGCAGTTCAGGTCGGACGGGTGTCTCCTACGATCAGTACTTT.

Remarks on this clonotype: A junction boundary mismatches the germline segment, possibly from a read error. CDR3 nucleotide sequence: TGTGCCAGCACCGGAGGGGGGGCGTGGTATGGTTACACCTTC. Protein product: CASTGGGAWYGYTF. V is TRBV5-5 and J is TRBJ1-2; tentatively, D is TRBD1 (6 bases). In germline, CDR1 is SGHKS, CDR2 YYEKEE (reference sequence). The CDR3 covers 14 residues.

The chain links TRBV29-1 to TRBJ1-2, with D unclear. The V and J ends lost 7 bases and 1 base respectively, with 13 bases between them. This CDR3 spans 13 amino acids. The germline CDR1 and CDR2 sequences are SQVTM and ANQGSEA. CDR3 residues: CSAGPENNYGYTF. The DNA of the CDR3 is TGCAGCGCAGGTCCGGAAAATAACTATGGCTACACCTTC.

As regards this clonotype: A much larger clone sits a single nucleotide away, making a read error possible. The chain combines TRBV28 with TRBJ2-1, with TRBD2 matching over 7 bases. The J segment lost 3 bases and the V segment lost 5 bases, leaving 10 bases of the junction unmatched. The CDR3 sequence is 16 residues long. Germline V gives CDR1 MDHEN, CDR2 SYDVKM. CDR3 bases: TGTGCCAGCAGTCCTTGGGGAGGCGGGGGCTACAATGAGCAGTTCTTC. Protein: CASSPWGGGGYNEQFF.

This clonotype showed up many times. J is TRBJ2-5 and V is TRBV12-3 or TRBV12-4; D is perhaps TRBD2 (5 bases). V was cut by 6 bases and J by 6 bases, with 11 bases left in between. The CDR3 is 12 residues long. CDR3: CASSPGGQTQYF. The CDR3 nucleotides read TGTGCCAGCAGCCCAGGAGGACAGACCCAGTACTTC.

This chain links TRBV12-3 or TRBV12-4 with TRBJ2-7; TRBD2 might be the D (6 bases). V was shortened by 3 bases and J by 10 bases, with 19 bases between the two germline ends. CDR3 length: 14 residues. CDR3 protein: CASSLVGTEGEQYF. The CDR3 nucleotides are TGTGCCAGCAGTTTGGTCGGGACTGAAGGCGAACAGTACTTC.

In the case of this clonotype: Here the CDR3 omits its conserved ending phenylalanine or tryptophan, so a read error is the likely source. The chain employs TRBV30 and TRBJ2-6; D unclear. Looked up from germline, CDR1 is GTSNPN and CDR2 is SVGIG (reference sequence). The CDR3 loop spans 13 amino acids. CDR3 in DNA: TGTGTCTGGAGTGTACCTGGGGCCAACGTCCTGACTATC. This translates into CVWSVPGANVLTI.

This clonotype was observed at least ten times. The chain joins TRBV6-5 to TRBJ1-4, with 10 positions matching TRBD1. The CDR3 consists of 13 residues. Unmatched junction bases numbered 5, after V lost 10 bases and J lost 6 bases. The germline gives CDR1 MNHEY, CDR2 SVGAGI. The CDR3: CATRQGAHEKLFF. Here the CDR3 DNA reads TGTGCCACTCGACAGGGGGCTCATGAAAAACTGTTTTTT.

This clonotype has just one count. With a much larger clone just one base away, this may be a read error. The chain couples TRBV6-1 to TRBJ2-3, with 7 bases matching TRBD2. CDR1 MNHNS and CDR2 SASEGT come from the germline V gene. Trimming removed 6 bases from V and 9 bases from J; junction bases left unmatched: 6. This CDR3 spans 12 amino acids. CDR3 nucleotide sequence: TGTGCCAGCAGGTCTAGCGGTATAACGCAGTATTTT. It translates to CASRSSGITQYF.

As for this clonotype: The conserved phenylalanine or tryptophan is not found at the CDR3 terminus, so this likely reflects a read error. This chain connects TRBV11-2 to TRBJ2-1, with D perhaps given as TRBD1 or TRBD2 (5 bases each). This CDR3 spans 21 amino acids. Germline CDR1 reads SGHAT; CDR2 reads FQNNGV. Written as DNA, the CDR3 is TGTGCCAGCAGCTTACCCACGGGGACGTGGGAACGGGATGGTTTCCGAAATGGGCAGTTCTTA. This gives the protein CASSLPTGTWERDGFRNGQFL.

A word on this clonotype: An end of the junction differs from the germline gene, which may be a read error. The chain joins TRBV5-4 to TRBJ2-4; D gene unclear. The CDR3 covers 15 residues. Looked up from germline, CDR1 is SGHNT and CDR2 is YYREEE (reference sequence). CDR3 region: CASSPPASDKNSQYF. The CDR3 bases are TGTGCCAGTAGCCCCCCGGCAAGCGACAAAAACAGTCAGTACTTC.

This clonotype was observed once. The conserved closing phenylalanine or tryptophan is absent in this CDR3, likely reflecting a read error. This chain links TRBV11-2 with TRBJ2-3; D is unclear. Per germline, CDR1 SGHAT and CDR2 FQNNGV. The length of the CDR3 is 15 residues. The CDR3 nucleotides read TGTGCCAGCAGCTCTCGAGACCCCCGCACTGATACGCAGTATTGT. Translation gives CASSSRDPRTDTQYC.

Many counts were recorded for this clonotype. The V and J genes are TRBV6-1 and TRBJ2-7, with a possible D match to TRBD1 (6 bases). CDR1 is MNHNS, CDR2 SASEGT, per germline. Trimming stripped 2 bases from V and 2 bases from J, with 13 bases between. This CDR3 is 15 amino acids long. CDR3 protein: CASSESTGHPYEQYF. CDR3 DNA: TGTGCCAGCAGTGAATCGACAGGCCACCCCTACGAGCAGTACTTC.

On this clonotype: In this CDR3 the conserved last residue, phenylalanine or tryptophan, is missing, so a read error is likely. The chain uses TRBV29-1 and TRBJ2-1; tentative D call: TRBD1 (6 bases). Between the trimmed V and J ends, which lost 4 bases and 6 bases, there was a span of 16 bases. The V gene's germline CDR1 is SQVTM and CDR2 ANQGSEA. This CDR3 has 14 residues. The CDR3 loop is CSVVGGNLVNEQFI. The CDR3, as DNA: TGCAGCGTTGTTGGGGGCAATCTGGTCAATGAGCAGTTCATC.

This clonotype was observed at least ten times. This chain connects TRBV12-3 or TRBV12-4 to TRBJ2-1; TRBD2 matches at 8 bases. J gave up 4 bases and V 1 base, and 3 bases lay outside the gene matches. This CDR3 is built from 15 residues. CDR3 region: CASSLGVAGYNEQFF. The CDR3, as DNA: TGTGCCAGCAGTTTAGGAGTAGCGGGGTACAATGAGCAGTTCTTC.

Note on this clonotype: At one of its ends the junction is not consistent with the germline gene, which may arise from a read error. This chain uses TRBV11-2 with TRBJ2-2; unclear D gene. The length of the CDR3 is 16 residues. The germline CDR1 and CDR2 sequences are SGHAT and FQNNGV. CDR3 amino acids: CVSSDGRSTNTGELFF. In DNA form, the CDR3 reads TGTGTCAGCAGCGACGGACGTAGCACGAACACCGGGGAGCTGTTTTTT.

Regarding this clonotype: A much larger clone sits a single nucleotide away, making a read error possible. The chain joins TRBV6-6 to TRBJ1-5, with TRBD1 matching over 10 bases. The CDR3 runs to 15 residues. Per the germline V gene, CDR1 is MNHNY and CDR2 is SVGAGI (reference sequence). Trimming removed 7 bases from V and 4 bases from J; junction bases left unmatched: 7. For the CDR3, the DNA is TGTGCCAGCAACTACAGGACAGGGGGAAATCAGCCCCAGCATTTT. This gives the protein CASNYRTGGNQPQHF.